The rows below give T cell receptor beta chains drawn from one sample of a study of blood T cell repertoires in COVID-19. Generated by immunoSEQ multiplex PCR, the TCRdb table keeps only in-frame clones and is missing some. The table includes roughly 150,000 clones, around 91% detected once. Sequenced sample: peripheral blood. Source of these receptors: a young man with COVID-19, enrolled during active disease. CDR3s include the opening cysteine and the closing phenylalanine or tryptophan. Each record gives: clone size, D gene, J gene, V gene, CDR3 DNA, CDR3 protein. D genes are given only for firm matches. Some rows have no size entry. The others give once, few or many, or a class for an expanded clone.

>.|.|TRBJ2-3|TRBV28
TGTGCCAGCAACCGGCTTTCCGGGGGTGCGCAGTATTTT
CASNRLSGGAQYF
>once|.|TRBJ2-1|TRBV7-6
TGTGCCAGCAGCTTAGACTCGGGAGTTCTCTACAATGAGCAGTTCTTC
CASSLDSGVLYNEQFF
>once|.|TRBJ1-3|TRBV9
TGTGCCAGCAGCCCTCAGTTGGGGGCAGCTGGAAACACCATATATTTT
CASSPQLGAAGNTIYF
>.|.|TRBJ2-7|TRBV5-6
TGTGCCAGCAGCTTGGATTTGACAGTCGAGCAGTACTTC
CASSLDLTVEQYF
>.|.|TRBJ2-3|TRBV7-7
TGTGCCAGCAGCTCAGGGACTAGCACAGATACGCAGTATTTT
CASSSGTSTDTQYF
>.|TRBD1|TRBJ1-1|TRBV10-3
TGTGCCATCAGTGAGTTCGGACAGGGGAACACTGAAGCTTTCTTT
CAISEFGQGNTEAFF
>few|.|TRBJ1-1|TRBV28
TGTGCCAGCAGCCTCGCACGGACTGAAGCTTTCTTT
CASSLARTEAFF
>.|.|TRBJ2-1|TRBV9
TGTGCCAGCAGCGGTCTGGTCGGACGGGAGTCGTCCTACAATGAGCAGTTCTTC
CASSGLVGRESSYNEQFF
>.|TRBD1|TRBJ2-3|TRBV10-3
TGTGCCATCAGTGAGGGACAGGGGCCAGATACGCAGTATTTT
CAISEGQGPDTQYF
>.|TRBD1|TRBJ1-6|TRBV30
TGTGCCTGGAGCGGGTTGGGACAGTCGAATTCACCCCTCCACTTT
CAWSGLGQSNSPLHF
>.|.|TRBJ2-2|TRBV9
TGTGCCAGCAGCGTTAGGTGGGAGAGTATCGGGGAGCTGTTTTTT
CASSVRWESIGELFF
>.|TRBD1|TRBJ1-1|TRBV7-6
TGTGCCAGCAGTGTCGGGACAGGGGCGTTTCGGAACACTGAAGCTTTCTTT
CASSVGTGAFRNTEAFF
>.|.|TRBJ2-1|TRBV28
TGTGCCAGCAGTTCGTATGAGCAGTTCTTC
CASSSYEQFF
>few|.|TRBJ2-7|TRBV30
TGTGCCTGCCCGGGTCTAACCTCCTACGAGCAGTACTTC
CACPGLTSYEQYF
>.|.|TRBJ2-7|TRBV7-9
TGTGCCAGCAGCTTAGTAGCCGGCTTCTCCTACGAGCAGTACTTC
CASSLVAGFSYEQYF
>few|TRBD1|TRBJ1-4|TRBV28
TGTGCCAGCAGTAGACGGACAGGGGGCAGTGAAAAACTGCTTTTT
CASSRRTGGSEKLLF
>.|.|TRBJ2-5|TRBV9
TGTGCCAGCAGCGTCGGGGAAGAGACCCAGTACTTC
CASSVGEETQYF
>.|TRBD1|TRBJ2-1|TRBV6-2/TRBV6-3
TGTGCCAGCAGTTACCGGGACAGGGGGACCTCCTACAATGAGCAGTTCTTC
CASSYRDRGTSYNEQFF
>.|.|TRBJ2-2|TRBV29-1
TGCAGCGTTGCAATGCTATCGAACACCGGGGAGCTGTTTTTT
CSVAMLSNTGELFF
>.|TRBD1|TRBJ1-2|TRBV27
TGTGCCAGCAGTTTAACGGCCACAGGGGGGTATGGCTACACCTTC
CASSLTATGGYGYTF
>.|.|TRBJ2-2|TRBV18
TGTGCCAGCTCGCCTCAGGGAAACACCGGGGAGCTGTTTTTT
CASSPQGNTGELFF
>.|.|TRBJ2-6|TRBV27
TGTGCCAGCAGTCATAGCTCTGGGGCCAACGTCCTGACTTTC
CASSHSSGANVLTF
>.|.|TRBJ1-1|TRBV5-4
TGTGCCAGCAGCTCCCCCCGGGACACTAATGAAGCTTTCTTT
CASSSPRDTNEAFF
>.|.|TRBJ2-7|TRBV27
TGTGCCAGCAGTGGCAGCTACGAGCAGTACTTC
CASSGSYEQYF
>.|TRBD2|TRBJ2-2|TRBV11-3
TGTGCCAGCAGCCAAAATTTGGCGGGAGATACCGGGGAGCTGTTTTTT
CASSQNLAGDTGELFF
>.|.|TRBJ2-7|TRBV10-1
TGCGCCAGCAGTGAGTCTGGGAGCCCCGTCCACGAGCAGTACTTC
CASSESGSPVHEQYF
>.|.|TRBJ2-3|TRBV5-4
TGTGCCAGCACCTTGTGGGGGCGGGGCACAGATACGCAGTATTTT
CASTLWGRGTDTQYF
>.|TRBD1|TRBJ2-7|TRBV27
TGTGCCAGCAGTTTTCGTGAGGGGGCGCGGGAGCAGTACTTC
CASSFREGAREQYF